This T cell receptor beta chain stems from a study of blood T cells in healthy people across ages. Sample-barcoded 5' priming and a J-beta primer mix drove a second PCR of about 6 to 12 cycles. TCRdb re-called the 5' RACE reads with MiXCR, one entry per CDR3 protein. The repertoire holds fewer than 1,200,000 distinct CDR3 sequences, roughly a quarter seen once, with 0.75% in the top ten. Sample donors were healthy Caucasian individuals that came from Russia, aged 6 to 90. The sample was also linked to a second study, of T cells of mothers and their children. That source reports: A few healthy Caucasian mothers and their six children were the donors. Reverse transcription into cDNA received all extracted RNA, at about 1.5 ug per 15 ul. Similar thymic selection effects on TCR recombination output appear in pairs, both related and unrelated.

The sequence was obtained from a girl aged 2-10 years in good health. Specimen: blood.

Here the CDR3 DNA reads TGTGCCAGCAGCGTAGAGGGACAGGCGTACCACGAGCAGTACTTC. The encoded protein is CASSVEGQAYHEQYF. The chain joins TRBV9 to TRBJ2-7; 8 bases fit TRBD1. V dropped 0 bases and J dropped 5; count of bases not matched to a gene: 7. This CDR3 comprises 15 residues. CDR1 is SGDLS and CDR2 is YYNGEE in the germline V gene.